The T cell receptor (beta chain) under discussion was sequenced for a study of blood T cells in healthy people across ages. With a J-beta primer mix and a sample-barcoded 5' primer, a second PCR ran about 7 to 11 cycles. TCRdb re-called the 5' RACE reads with MiXCR, one entry per CDR3 protein. This sample has 1.5 million to 2 million distinct CDR3 sequences; roughly 50% occur once, and the top ten carry approximately 2.1%. Trimming removed 3 bases from V and 1 base from J, with 12 bases in between. Germline V lookup: CDR1 MNHEY, CDR2 SMNVEV (reference sequence). This CDR3 has 15 residues. Each donor supplied roughly 9.1 milliliters of peripheral blood. Extraction of total RNA produced a minimum of 5 micrograms from each sample. Whole-study results and caveats: Estimates of diversity drawn from one million T cells were considered underestimates. Among T cells, TCR beta diversity per million cells dropped roughly linearly as age rose.

This clonotype was counted a few times. Its antigen remains unknown. The genes are TRBV27 and TRBJ1-1, with D perhaps TRBD1 (6 bases). The sequence was collected from a woman aged 40-49 years in good health. Sequencing input: blood. The CDR3 coding sequence is TGTGCCAGCAGTTTGGGGGGCAGGGCGAACACTGAAGCTTTCTTT. Its protein is CASSLGGRANTEAFF.